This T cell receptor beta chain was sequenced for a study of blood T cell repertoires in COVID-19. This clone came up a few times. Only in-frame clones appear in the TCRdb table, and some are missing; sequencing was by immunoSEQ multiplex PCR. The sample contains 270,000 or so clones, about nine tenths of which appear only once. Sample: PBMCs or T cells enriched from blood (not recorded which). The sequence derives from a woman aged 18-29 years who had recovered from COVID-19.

In DNA, the CDR3 is TGTGCCAGTAGATATCGACAGGGTAAGAGCAATCAGCCCCAGCATTTT. It encodes CASRYRQGKSNQPQHF. The chain combines TRBV19 with TRBJ1-5; 7 bases are a match to TRBD1. The germline V gene has CDR1 LNHDA and CDR2 SQIVND (reference sequence). With 6 bases clipped from V and 1 base from J, the junction kept 9 bases outside the gene matches. The CDR3 consists of 16 residues.